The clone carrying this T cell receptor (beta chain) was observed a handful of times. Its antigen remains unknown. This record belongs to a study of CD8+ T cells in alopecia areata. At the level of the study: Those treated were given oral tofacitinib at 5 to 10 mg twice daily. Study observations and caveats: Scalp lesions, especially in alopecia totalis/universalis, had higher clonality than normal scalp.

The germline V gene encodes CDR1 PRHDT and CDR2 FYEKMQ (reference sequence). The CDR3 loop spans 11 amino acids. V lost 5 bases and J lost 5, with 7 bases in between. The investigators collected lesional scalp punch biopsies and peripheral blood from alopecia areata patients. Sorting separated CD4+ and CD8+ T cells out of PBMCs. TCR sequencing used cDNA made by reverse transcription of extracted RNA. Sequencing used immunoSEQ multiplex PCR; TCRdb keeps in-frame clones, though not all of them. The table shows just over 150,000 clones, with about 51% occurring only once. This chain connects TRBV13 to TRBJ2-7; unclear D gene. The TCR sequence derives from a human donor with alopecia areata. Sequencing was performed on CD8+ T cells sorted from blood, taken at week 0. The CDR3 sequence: CASSLTHEQYF. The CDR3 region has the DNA TGTGCCAGCAGCCTGACCCACGAGCAGTACTTC.